This T cell receptor beta chain emerged from a study of shared clonotypes between healthy human individuals. Original analysis: ImmunoSEQ output lacked quality scores and full-length reads, limiting matched filtering. Some clones are missing from TCRdb's copy, which holds only in-frame ones; the method was immunoSEQ multiplex PCR. V and J calls and clone size are as listed in that table; D and trimming were resolved from the DNA. The sample carries around 2,000,000 clones, roughly 94% recorded once. CD8 cells regarded as naive lacked CD45RO, were positively chosen for CCR7, and omitted terminally differentiated effector memory CD45RA+ cells. Germline-derived CDR1 and CDR2 are MGHDK and SYGVNS. Trimming stripped 2 bases from V and 6 bases from J, with 19 bases between. The CDR3 has 16 residues.

The source is a man aged 18 to 30 in good health. The specimen was naive CD8+ T cells sorted from blood. The rearrangement uses TRBV25-1 and TRBJ1-2; a possible D gene is TRBD1 (5 bases). CDR3 protein: CASSELSTAFSDGYTF. CDR3 in DNA: TGTGCCAGCAGTGAACTATCGACAGCTTTTTCGGATGGCTACACCTTC.